A single sample gave rise to the 9 T cell receptor beta chains below, sequenced in a study of blood T cell repertoires in COVID-19 (dated by TCRdb to 2019 to 2021). Libraries were prepared through the immunoSEQ multiplex PCR assay. Sourced from immuneACCESS, this table was stored by TCRdb with only in-frame sequences that have V and J called. A share of the clones is absent; for the studies checked, an unresolved V gene accounts for under half, and the remainder has no known explanation. This sample gives about 53,000 clones in total; about three quarters of them show up just once. The biggest ten clones account for 40% to 45% of the sample. The sequencing input was peripheral blood. These receptors originate from a man between 65 and 85 years old with active or convalescent COVID-19.

V and J are TRBV5-4 and TRBJ2-2, with D possibly being TRBD2 (6 bases). Per the germline V gene, CDR1 is SGHNT and CDR2 is YYREEE (reference sequence). Deletions cut 4 bases from V and 9 bases from J, with 13 bases between. The CDR3 has 13 amino acids. The CDR3 spells CASSNERARELFF. The CDR3 coding sequence is TGTGCCAGCAGCAATGAGCGGGCCAGGGAGCTGTTTTTT.

This clone was counted between two and nine times. This chain joins TRBV19 and TRBJ2-7; 8 positions match TRBD1. V lost 5 bases, J lost 3 bases, and 3 bases stayed unmatched. Germline CDR1 is LNHDA and CDR2 is SQIVND (reference sequence). The CDR3 contains 13 residues. CDR3 region: CASSGQGYYEQYF. In DNA form, the CDR3 reads TGTGCCAGTAGTGGACAGGGATACTACGAGCAGTACTTC. Using reference TRBV19 and TRBJ2-7 for the parts outside the CDR3, the full variable domain is DGGITQSPKYLFRKEGQNVTLSCEQNLNHDAMYWYRQDPGQGLRLIYYSQIVNDFQKGDIAEGYSVSREKKESFPLTVTSAQKNPTAFYLCASSGQGYYEQYFGPGTRLTVT.

The V call is TRBV7-2, the J call TRBJ1-2; 9 bases align to TRBD1. V trimming: 3 bases; J trimming: 5 bases; junction bases outside the gene matches: 4. Germline lookup yields CDR1 SGHTA and CDR2 FQGNSA. This CDR3 has 14 amino acids. The CDR3 DNA reads TGTGCCAGCAGCTTTGTAGGACAGGGGTATGGCTACACCTTC. Translation gives CASSFVGQGYGYTF.

This chain links TRBV4-1 with TRBJ1-2; 7 bases are a match to TRBD1. Germline V gene data show CDR1 as MGHRA and CDR2 as YSYEKL. CDR3 size: 17 residues. V dropped 3 bases and J dropped 8; count of bases not matched to a gene: 18. The CDR3 sequence is CASSQLRTDRQGGGYTF. In DNA, the CDR3 is TGCGCCAGCAGCCAGCTCCGTACGGACCGACAGGGAGGAGGCTACACCTTC.

The V gene is TRBV3-1 (or the pseudogene TRBV3-2), the J gene TRBJ2-1; D gene ambiguous. CDR1 and CDR2 from the germline V gene are LGHDT and YNNKEL (reference sequence). This CDR3 is built from 11 residues. The V end was cut by 4 bases, the J end by 5 bases, with 3 bases between. The CDR3 loop reads CASSLNNEQFF. The CDR3, as DNA: TGTGCCAGCAGCCTAAACAATGAGCAGTTCTTC.

V is TRBV28 and J is TRBJ1-2; no clear D gene. The CDR3 length is 12 residues. CDR1 is MDHEN and CDR2 is SYDVKM in the germline V gene. Trimming took off 8 bases at V and 4 bases at J, with 11 bases between the two ends. The CDR3 DNA reads as TGTGCCAGCGGCATAAGACTCTATGGCTACACCTTC. Its protein product is CASGIRLYGYTF.

The gene calls are TRBV12-3 or TRBV12-4 and TRBJ1-5; D unresolved. Trimming left V 5 bases short and J 5 bases short, with 10 bases between. This CDR3 region has 13 residues. The CDR3 region has the DNA TGTGCCAGCAGTGAGAGAAAAGATCAGCCCCAGCATTTT. Amino acids: CASSERKDQPQHF.

The chain joins TRBV29-1 to TRBJ2-2; possibly TRBD2 for D (6 bases). Trimming pared 6 bases from V and 1 base from J, leaving 9 bases between. CDR3 length: 13 amino acids. From germline, CDR1 is SQVTM and CDR2 ANQGSEA. The CDR3 here is CSVGGWNTGELFF. DNA for the CDR3: TGCAGCGTGGGGGGATGGAACACCGGGGAGCTGTTTTTT.

The chain combines TRBV7-8 with TRBJ1-6; 8 bases are a match to TRBD1. The CDR3 totals 14 residues. The trim removed 6 bases at V and 7 bases at J, leaving 5 bases unmatched. Germline loops: CDR1 SGHVS, CDR2 FQNEAQ. The CDR3 here is CASSSDRANSPLHF. The DNA for the CDR3 is TGTGCCAGCAGTTCGGACAGGGCCAATTCACCCCTCCACTTT.